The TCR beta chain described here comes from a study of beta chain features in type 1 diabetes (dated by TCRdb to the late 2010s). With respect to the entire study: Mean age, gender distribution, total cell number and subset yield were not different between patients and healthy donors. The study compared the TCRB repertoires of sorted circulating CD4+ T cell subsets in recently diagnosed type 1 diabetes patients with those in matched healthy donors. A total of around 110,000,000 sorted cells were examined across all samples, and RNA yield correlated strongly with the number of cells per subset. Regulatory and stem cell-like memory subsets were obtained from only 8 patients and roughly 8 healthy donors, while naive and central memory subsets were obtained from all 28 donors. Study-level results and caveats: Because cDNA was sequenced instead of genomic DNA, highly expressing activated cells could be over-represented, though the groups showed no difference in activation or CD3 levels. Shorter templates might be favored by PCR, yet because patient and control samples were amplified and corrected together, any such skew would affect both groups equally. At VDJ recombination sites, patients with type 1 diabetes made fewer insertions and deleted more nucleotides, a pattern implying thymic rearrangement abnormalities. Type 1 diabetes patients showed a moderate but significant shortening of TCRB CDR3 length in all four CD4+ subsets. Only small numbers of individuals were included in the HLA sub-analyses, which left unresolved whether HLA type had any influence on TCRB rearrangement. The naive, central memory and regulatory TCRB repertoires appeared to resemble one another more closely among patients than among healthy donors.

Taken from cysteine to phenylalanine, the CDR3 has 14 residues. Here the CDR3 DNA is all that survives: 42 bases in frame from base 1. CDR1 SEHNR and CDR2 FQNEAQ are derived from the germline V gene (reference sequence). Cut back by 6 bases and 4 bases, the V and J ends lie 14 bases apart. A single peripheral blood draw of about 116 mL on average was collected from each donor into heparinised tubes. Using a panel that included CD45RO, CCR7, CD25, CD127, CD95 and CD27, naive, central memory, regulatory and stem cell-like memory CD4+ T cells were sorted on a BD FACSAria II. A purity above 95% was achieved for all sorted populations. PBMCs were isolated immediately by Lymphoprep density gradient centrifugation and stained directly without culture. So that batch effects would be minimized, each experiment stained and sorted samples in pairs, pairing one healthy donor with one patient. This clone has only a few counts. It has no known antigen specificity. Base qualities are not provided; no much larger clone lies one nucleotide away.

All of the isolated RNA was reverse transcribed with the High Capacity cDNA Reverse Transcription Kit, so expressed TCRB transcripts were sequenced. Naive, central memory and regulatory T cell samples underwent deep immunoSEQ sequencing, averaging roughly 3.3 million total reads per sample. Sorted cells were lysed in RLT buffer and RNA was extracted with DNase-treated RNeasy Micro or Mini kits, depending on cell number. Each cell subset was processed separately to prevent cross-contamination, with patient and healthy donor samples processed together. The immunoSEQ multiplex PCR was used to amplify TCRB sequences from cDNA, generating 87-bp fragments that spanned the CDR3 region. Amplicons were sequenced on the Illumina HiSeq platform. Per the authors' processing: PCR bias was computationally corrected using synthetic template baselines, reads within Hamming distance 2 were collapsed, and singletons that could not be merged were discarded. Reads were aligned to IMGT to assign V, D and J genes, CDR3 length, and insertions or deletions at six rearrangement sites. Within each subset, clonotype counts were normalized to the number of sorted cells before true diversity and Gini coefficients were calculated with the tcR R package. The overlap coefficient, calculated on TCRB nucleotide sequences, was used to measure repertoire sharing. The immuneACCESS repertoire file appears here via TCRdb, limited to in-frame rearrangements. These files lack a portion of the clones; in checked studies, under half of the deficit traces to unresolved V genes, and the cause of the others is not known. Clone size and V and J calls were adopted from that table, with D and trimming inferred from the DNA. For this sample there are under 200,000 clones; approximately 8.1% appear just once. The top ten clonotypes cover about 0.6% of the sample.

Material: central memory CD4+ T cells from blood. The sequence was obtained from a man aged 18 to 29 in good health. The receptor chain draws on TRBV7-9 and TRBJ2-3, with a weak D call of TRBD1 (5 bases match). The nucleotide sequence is TGTGCCAGCAGTTCCAGGGTCAGTGCAGATACGCAGTATTTT. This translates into CASSSRVSADTQYF. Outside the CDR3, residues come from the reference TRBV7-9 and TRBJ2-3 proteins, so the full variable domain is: DTGVSQNPRHKITKRGQNVTFRCDPISEHNRLYWYRQTLGQGPEFLTYFQNEAQLEKSRLLSDRFSAERPKGSFSTLEIQRTEQGDSAMYLCASSSRVSADTQYFGPGTRLTVL.